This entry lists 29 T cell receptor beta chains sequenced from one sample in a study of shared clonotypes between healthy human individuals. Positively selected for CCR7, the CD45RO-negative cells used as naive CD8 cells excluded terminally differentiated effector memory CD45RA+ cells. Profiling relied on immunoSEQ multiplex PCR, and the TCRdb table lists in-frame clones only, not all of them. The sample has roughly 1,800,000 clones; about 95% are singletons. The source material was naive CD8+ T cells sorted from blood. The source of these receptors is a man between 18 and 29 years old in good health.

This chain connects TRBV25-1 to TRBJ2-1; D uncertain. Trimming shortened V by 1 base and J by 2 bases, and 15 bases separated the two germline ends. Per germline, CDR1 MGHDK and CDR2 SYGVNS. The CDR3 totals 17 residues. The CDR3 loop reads CASSELLTDEAYNEQFF. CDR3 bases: TGTGCCAGCAGTGAATTACTCACCGACGAAGCCTACAATGAGCAGTTCTTC. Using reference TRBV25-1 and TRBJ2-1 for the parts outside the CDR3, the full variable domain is EADIYQTPRYLVIGTGKKITLECSQTMGHDKMYWYQQDPGMELHLIHYSYGVNSTEKGDLSSESTVSRIRTEHFPLTLESARPSHTSQYLCASSELLTDEAYNEQFFGPGTRLTVL.

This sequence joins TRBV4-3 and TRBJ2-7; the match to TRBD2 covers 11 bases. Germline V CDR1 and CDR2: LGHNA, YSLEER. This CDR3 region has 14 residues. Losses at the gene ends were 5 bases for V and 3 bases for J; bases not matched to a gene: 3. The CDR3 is CASSYGTSGYEQYF. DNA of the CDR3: TGCGCCAGCAGCTATGGGACTAGCGGCTACGAGCAGTACTTC.

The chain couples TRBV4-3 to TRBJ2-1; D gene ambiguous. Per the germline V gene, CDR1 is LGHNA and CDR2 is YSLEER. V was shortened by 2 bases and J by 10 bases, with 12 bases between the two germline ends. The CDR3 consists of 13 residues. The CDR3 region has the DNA TGCGCCAGCAGCCAACTATCAGGAGACGAGCAGTTCTTC. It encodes CASSQLSGDEQFF.

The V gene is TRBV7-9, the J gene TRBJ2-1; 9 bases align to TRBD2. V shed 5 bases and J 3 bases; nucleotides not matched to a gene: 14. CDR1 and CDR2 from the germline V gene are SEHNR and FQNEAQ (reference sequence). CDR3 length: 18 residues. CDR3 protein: CASSPRTSGLLLYNEQFF. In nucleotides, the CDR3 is TGTGCCAGCAGCCCCCGAACTAGCGGGCTCCTGCTCTACAATGAGCAGTTCTTC.

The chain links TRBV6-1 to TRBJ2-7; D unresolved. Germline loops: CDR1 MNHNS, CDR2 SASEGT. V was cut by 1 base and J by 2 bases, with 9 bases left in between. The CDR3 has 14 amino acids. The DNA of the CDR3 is TGTGCCAGCAGTGAAGAAACAGCCACCTACGAGCAGTACTTC. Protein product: CASSEETATYEQYF.

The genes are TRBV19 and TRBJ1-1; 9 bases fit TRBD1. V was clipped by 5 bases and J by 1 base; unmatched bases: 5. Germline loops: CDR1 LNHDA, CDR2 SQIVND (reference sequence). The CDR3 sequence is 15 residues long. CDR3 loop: CASSGQGIENTEAFF. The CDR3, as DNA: TGTGCCAGTAGTGGACAGGGGATCGAGAACACTGAAGCTTTCTTT.

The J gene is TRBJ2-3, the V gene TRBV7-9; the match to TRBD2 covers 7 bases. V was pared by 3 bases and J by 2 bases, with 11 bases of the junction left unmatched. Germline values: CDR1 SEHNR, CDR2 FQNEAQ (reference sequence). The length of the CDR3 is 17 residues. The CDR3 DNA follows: TGTGCCAGCAGCTTTGGGGGGGAGGGCCGTATCACAGATACGCAGTATTTT. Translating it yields CASSFGGEGRITDTQYF.

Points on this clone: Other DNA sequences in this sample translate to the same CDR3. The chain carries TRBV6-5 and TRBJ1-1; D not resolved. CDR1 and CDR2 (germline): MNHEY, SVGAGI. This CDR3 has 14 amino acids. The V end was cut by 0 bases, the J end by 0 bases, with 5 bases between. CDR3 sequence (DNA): TGTGCCAGCAGTTACTCGGGTGTGAACACTGAAGCTTTCTTT. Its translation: CASSYSGVNTEAFF.

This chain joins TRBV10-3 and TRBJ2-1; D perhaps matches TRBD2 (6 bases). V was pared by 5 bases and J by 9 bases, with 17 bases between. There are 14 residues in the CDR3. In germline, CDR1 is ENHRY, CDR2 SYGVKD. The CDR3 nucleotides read TGTGCCATCAGTACTAGCCCTCCAACCGGTGAGCAGTTCTTC. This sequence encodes CAISTSPPTGEQFF.

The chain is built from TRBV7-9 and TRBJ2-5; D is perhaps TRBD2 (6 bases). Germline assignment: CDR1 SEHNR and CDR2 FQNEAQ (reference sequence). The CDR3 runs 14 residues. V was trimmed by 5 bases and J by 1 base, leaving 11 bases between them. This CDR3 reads CASSNSGSQETQYF. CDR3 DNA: TGTGCCAGCAGCAACTCCGGGAGCCAAGAGACCCAGTACTTC.

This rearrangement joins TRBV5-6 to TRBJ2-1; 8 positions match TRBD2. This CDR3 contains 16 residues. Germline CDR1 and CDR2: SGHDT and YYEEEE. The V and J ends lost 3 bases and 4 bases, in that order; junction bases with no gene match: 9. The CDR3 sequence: CASSSETSGAYNEQFF. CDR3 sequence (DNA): TGTGCCAGCAGCTCCGAAACTAGCGGAGCTTACAATGAGCAGTTCTTC.

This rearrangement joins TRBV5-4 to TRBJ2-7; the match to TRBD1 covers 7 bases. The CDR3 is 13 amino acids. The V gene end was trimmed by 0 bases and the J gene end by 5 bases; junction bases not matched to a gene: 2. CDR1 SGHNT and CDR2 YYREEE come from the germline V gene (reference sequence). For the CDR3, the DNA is TGTGCCAGCAGCTTGGCTGGACAGGACGAGCAGTACTTC. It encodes CASSLAGQDEQYF.

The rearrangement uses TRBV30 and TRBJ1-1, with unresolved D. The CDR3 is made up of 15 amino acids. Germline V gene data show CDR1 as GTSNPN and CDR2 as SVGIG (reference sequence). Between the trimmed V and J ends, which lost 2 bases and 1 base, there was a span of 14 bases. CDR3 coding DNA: TGTGCCTGGAGTATACCTTGGACGGGGAACACTGAAGCTTTCTTT. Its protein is CAWSIPWTGNTEAFF.

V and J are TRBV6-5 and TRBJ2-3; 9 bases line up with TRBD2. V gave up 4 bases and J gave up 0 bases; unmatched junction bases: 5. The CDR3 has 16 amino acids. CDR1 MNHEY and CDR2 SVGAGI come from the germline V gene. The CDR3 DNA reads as TGTGCCAGCAGTTCGGCTAGCGGGATGAGCACAGATACGCAGTATTTT. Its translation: CASSSASGMSTDTQYF.

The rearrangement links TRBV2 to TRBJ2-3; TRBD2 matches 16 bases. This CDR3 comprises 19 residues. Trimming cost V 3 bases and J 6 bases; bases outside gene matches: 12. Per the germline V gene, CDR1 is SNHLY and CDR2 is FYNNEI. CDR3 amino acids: CASSDPGTSGRAGDDTQYF. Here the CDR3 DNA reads TGTGCCAGCAGTGACCCCGGGACTAGCGGGAGGGCGGGCGACGATACGCAGTATTTT.

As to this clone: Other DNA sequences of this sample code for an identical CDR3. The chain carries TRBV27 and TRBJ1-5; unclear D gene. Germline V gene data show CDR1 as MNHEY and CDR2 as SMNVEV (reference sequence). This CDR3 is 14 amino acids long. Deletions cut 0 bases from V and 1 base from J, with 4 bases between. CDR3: CASSLSESNQPQHF. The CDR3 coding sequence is TGTGCCAGCAGTTTATCGGAGAGCAATCAGCCCCAGCATTTT.

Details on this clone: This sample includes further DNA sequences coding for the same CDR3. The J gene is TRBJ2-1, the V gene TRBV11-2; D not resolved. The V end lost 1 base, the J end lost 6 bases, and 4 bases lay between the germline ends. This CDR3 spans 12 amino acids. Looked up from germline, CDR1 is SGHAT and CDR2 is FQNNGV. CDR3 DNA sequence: TGTGCCAGCAGCTTAGGGGTCAATGAGCAGTTCTTC. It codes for CASSLGVNEQFF.

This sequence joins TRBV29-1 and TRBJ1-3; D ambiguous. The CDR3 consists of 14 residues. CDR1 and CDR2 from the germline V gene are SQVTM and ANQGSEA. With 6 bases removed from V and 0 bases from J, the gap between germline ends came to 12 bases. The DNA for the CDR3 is TGCAGCGTCACGCAGGCGAACTCTGGAAACACCATATATTTT. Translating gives CSVTQANSGNTIYF.

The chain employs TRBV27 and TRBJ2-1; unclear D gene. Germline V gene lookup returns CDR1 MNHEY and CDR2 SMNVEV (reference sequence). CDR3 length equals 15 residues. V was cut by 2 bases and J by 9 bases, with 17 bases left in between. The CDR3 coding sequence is TGTGCCAGCAGTTTACCTCAATCCAATCCCCCTGAGCAGTTCTTC. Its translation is CASSLPQSNPPEQFF.

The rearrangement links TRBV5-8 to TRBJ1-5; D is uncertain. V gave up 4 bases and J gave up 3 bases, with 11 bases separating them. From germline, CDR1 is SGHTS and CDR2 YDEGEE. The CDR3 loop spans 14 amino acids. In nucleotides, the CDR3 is TGTGCCAGCAGCGCCGACGGATCCAATCAGCCCCAGCATTTT. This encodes CASSADGSNQPQHF.

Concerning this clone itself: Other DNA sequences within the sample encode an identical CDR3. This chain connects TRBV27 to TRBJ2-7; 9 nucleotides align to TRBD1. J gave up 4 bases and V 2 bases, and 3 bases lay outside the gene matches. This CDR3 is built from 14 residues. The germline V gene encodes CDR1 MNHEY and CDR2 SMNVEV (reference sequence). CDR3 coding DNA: TGTGCCAGCAGTTTAACAGGGGGCGGGTACGAGCAGTACTTC. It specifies CASSLTGGGYEQYF.

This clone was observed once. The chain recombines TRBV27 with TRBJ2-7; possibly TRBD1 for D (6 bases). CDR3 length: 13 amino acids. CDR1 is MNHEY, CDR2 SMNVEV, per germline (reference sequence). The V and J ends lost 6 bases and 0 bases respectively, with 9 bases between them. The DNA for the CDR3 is TGTGCCAGCAGAGGACAGAGCTCCTACGAGCAGTACTTC. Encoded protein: CASRGQSSYEQYF.

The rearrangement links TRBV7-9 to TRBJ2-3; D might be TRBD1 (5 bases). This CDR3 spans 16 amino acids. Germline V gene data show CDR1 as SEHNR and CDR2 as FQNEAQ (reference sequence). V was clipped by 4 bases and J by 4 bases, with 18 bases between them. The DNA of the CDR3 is TGTGCCAGCAGCTCGGGCGAGTCTCTAGGGGCAGATACGCAGTATTTT. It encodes CASSSGESLGADTQYF.

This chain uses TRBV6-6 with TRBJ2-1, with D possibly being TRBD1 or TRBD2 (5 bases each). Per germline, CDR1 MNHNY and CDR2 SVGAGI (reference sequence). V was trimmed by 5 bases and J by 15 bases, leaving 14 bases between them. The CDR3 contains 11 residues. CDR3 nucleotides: TGTGCCAGCAGTGGGGGAATACCGCCGTTCTTC. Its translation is CASSGGIPPFF.

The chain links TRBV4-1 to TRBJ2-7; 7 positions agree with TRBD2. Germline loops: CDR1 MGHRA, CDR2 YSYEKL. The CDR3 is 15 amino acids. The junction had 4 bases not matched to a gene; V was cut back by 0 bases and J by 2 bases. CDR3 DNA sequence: TGCGCCAGCAGCCAAGACAGGACTAGTCCCTACGAGCAGTACTTC. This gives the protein CASSQDRTSPYEQYF.

CDR3 loop: CASSYSILAGEQFF. CDR3 in DNA: TGTGCCAGCAGTTACTCGATACTAGCGGGTGAGCAGTTCTTC. The chain employs TRBV6-5 and TRBJ2-1, with TRBD2 matching 9 bases. Germline V lookup: CDR1 MNHEY, CDR2 SVGAGI. J lost 9 bases, V lost 0 bases, and 3 bases had no gene match. This CDR3 is built from 14 residues.

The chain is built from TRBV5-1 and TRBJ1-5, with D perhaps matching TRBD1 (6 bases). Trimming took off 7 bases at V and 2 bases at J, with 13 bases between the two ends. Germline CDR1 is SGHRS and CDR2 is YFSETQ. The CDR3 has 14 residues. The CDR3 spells CASLGGGGNQPQHF. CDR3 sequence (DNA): TGCGCCAGCCTGGGCGGGGGCGGCAATCAGCCCCAGCATTTT.

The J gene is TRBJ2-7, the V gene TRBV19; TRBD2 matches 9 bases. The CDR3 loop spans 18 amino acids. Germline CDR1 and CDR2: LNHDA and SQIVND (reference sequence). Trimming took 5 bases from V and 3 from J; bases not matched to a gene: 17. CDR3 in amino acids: CASSLAGTPPPALYEQYF. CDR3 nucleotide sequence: TGTGCCAGTAGTCTAGCGGGAACTCCCCCTCCGGCACTCTACGAGCAGTACTTC.

The CDR3 DNA follows: TGCAGCGTTTGGACAGGGGGGAGGTATGGCTACACCTTC. It yields the protein CSVWTGGRYGYTF. V gene TRBV29-1 combines with J gene TRBJ1-2; 10 nucleotides line up with TRBD1. Germline CDR1 is SQVTM and CDR2 is ANQGSEA. The V segment lost 5 bases and the J segment 5 bases; nucleotides outside the gene matches: 5. The CDR3 has 13 residues.